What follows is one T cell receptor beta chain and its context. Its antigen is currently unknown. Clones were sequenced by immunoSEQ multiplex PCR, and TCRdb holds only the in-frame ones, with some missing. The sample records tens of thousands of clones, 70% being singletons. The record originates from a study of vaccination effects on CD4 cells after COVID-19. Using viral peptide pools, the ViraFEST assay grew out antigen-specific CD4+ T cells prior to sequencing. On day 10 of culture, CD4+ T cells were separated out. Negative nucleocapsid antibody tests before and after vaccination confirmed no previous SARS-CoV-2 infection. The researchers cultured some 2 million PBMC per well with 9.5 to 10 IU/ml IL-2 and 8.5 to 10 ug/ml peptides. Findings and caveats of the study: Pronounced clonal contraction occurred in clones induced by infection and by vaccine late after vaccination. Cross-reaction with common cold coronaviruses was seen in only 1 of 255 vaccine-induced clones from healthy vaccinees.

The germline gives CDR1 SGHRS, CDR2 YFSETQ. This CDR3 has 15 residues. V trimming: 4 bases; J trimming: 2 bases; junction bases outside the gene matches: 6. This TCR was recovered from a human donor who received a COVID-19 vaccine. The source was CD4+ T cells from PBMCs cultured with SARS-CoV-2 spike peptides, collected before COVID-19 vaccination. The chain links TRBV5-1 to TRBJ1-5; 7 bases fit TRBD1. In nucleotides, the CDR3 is TGCGCCAGCAGCGAGGCAGGGGGGGGCAATCAGCCCCAGCATTTT. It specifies CASSEAGGGNQPQHF.